The 20 T cell receptor beta chains reported below all come from one sample, sequenced in a study of T cell responses to AZD1222 COVID-19 vaccine. Data came from immunoSEQ multiplex PCR; TCRdb stores just in-frame clones and leaves some out. The repertoire includes 98,000 or so clones, approximately 91% of them detected once, and 16% sits in the top ten. Material: peripheral blood, obtained 28 days after the second AZD1222 dose. All receptors come from an adult who received the AZD1222 COVID-19 vaccine.

The chain recombines TRBV10-2 with TRBJ2-3; TRBD2 matches 12 bases. V lost 4 bases and J lost 5; bases outside the gene matches: 16. The CDR3 extends over 19 amino acids. The germline V gene has CDR1 WSHSY and CDR2 SAAADI. The CDR3 loop reads CASSAPTPSLAGGRDTQYF. In nucleotides, the CDR3 is TGCGCCAGCAGTGCGCCGACCCCATCACTAGCGGGAGGTAGAGATACGCAGTATTTT.

V gene TRBV5-1 combines with J gene TRBJ2-2; D unclear. V lost 4 bases, J lost 6 bases, and 19 bases lay in between. In germline, CDR1 is SGHRS, CDR2 YFSETQ. The CDR3 sequence is 16 residues long. CDR3 nucleotides: TGCGCCAGCAGCCATTTCGGAGATAATAAGTCCGGGGAGCTGTTTTTT. This gives the protein CASSHFGDNKSGELFF. Full variable domain (missing parts from reference TRBV5-1 and TRBJ2-2): KAGVTQTPRYLIKTRGQQVTLSCSPISGHRSVSWYQQTPGQGLQFLFEYFSETQRNKGNFPGRFSGRQFSNSRSEMNVSTLELGDSALYLCASSHFGDNKSGELFFGEGSRLTVL.

The chain recombines TRBV6-5 with TRBJ1-5; perhaps TRBD1 as D (5 bases). V was shortened by 8 bases and J by 1 base, with 12 bases between the two germline ends. In germline, CDR1 is MNHEY, CDR2 SVGAGI. The CDR3 length is 14 residues. DNA of the CDR3: TGTGCCAGCTCCCGGGACTTCAGCAATCAGCCCCAGCATTTT. This sequence encodes CASSRDFSNQPQHF.

The rearrangement links TRBV27 to TRBJ1-2; weak D call: TRBD1 (5 bases). From germline, CDR1 is MNHEY and CDR2 SMNVEV (reference sequence). V shed 5 bases and J shed 11 bases, with 18 bases lying between them. The CDR3 is 13 residues long. For the CDR3, the DNA is TGTGCCAGCAGTCCACTCTCGGGCCGGGGGTACACCTTC. The encoded protein is CASSPLSGRGYTF.

This rearrangement joins TRBV20-1 to TRBJ1-6; unclear D gene. There are 9 residues in the CDR3. Trimming cost V 6 bases and J 9 bases, with 3 bases left between them. Germline V gene sequence: CDR1 DFQATT, CDR2 SNEGSKA (reference sequence). The CDR3 nucleotides are TGCAGTGCGCGTTCACCCCTCCACTTT. It yields the protein CSARSPLHF.

This clone occurred a few times. The rearrangement uses TRBV19 and TRBJ2-1; 8 nucleotides agree with TRBD2. V lost 7 bases to trimming and J lost 6 bases; unmatched junction nucleotides: 20. This CDR3 spans 18 amino acids. The germline V gene encodes CDR1 LNHDA and CDR2 SQIVND (reference sequence). CDR3 protein: CASTAGAHISGGINEQFF. The CDR3 DNA is TGTGCCAGTACGGCCGGGGCGCATATCTCGGGGGGGATCAATGAGCAGTTCTTC. Complete variable domain (other parts from reference TRBV19 and TRBJ2-1): DGGITQSPKYLFRKEGQNVTLSCEQNLNHDAMYWYRQDPGQGLRLIYYSQIVNDFQKGDIAEGYSVSREKKESFPLTVTSAQKNPTAFYLCASTAGAHISGGINEQFFGPGTRLTVL.

The genes are TRBV6-5 and TRBJ1-5; D might be TRBD1 (5 bases). V shed 1 base and J shed 7 bases, with 11 bases lying between them. The CDR3 contains 14 residues. CDR1 MNHEY and CDR2 SVGAGI come from the germline V gene. CDR3 sequence (DNA): TGTGCCAGCAGTTACTACAGGAATGGACAGCCCCAGCATTTT. It is translated as CASSYYRNGQPQHF.

V gene TRBV10-3 combines with J gene TRBJ2-1; 9 bases are shared with TRBD2. CDR3 size: 21 residues. Germline CDR1 is ENHRY and CDR2 is SYGVKD. V shed 4 bases, J shed 5 bases, and the junction held 24 bases outside the gene matches. This CDR3 reads CAISGTPPTQLFLAGNNEQFF. The CDR3, as DNA: TGTGCCATCAGTGGAACCCCCCCCACTCAGCTCTTCCTAGCGGGAAACAATGAGCAGTTCTTC.

The chain couples TRBV2 to TRBJ1-2; D ambiguous. Between the trimmed V and J ends, which lost 5 bases and 4 bases, there was a span of 14 bases. CDR3 length: 14 amino acids. Germline CDR1 is SNHLY and CDR2 is FYNNEI. The CDR3 sequence: CASSPRSISYGYTF. In DNA, the CDR3 is TGTGCCAGCAGTCCCCGCAGCATCTCCTATGGCTACACCTTC.

The count of this clone is one. V gene TRBV7-3 combines with J gene TRBJ2-1; D is tentatively TRBD1 or TRBD2 (5 bases each). The CDR3 sequence is 14 residues long. Germline-derived CDR1 and CDR2 are SGHTA and FQGTGA. V was pared by 4 bases and J by 6 bases, with 13 bases between. CDR3 residues: CASSSLEGFNEQFF. The CDR3 region has the DNA TGTGCCAGCAGCTCCCTCGAGGGGTTCAATGAGCAGTTCTTC.

The chain links TRBV19 to TRBJ1-1, with D tentatively TRBD1 (6 bases). V shed 4 bases and J shed 0 bases, with 9 bases lying between them. This CDR3 region has 14 residues. The germline CDR1 and CDR2 sequences are LNHDA and SQIVND (reference sequence). CDR3 sequence reads: CASSRGLMNTEAFF. The CDR3 DNA reads TGTGCCAGTAGTAGGGGGCTTATGAACACTGAAGCTTTCTTT.

V gene TRBV9 combines with J gene TRBJ1-1, with 8 nucleotides matching TRBD1. There are 16 residues in the CDR3. V was pared by 0 bases and J by 0 bases, with 4 bases of the junction left unmatched. CDR1 SGDLS and CDR2 YYNGEE come from the germline V gene. As DNA, the CDR3 is TGTGCCAGCAGCGTAGCAGGGGGCCGCTTGAACACTGAAGCTTTCTTT. Encoded protein: CASSVAGGRLNTEAFF.

This CDR3 reads CASSGRDRAREQYF. CDR3 bases: TGTGCCAGTAGTGGCCGGGACAGGGCTCGGGAGCAGTACTTC. This chain uses TRBV19 with TRBJ2-7; TRBD1 matches 9 bases. Trimming took 5 bases from V and 7 from J; bases not matched to a gene: 9. The CDR3 runs 14 residues. The germline V gene has CDR1 LNHDA and CDR2 SQIVND (reference sequence).

The V and J genes are TRBV18 and TRBJ1-5; D perhaps matches TRBD1 (5 bases). Germline V gene lookup returns CDR1 KGHSH and CDR2 LQKENI. V lost 6 bases and J lost 7, with 19 bases in between. The CDR3 totals 15 residues. CDR3 in amino acids: CASSPGVQASQPQHF. The CDR3 DNA reads as TGTGCCAGCTCTCCGGGCGTACAGGCCAGCCAGCCCCAGCATTTT. The variable domain in full, completed from reference TRBV18 and TRBJ1-5, reads NAGVMQNPRHLVRRRGQEARLRCSPMKGHSHVYWYRQLPEEGLKFMVYLQKENIIDESGMPKERFSAEFPKEGPSILRIQQVVRGDSAAYFCASSPGVQASQPQHFGDGTRLSIL.

The chain recombines TRBV19 with TRBJ1-2; TRBD1 is a possible D gene (5 bases). Trimming pared 4 bases from V and 4 bases from J, leaving 13 bases between. The CDR3 is 14 residues long. CDR1 LNHDA and CDR2 SQIVND come from the germline V gene (reference sequence). The CDR3: CASSTPGALYGYTF. CDR3 in DNA: TGTGCCAGTAGTACACCCGGGGCCCTCTATGGCTACACCTTC.

The rearrangement uses TRBV6-6 and TRBJ1-2; 7 positions match TRBD1. Unmatched junction bases numbered 9, after V lost 2 bases and J lost 3 bases. This CDR3 comprises 16 residues. Germline assignment: CDR1 MNHNY and CDR2 SVGAGI (reference sequence). CDR3 region: CASSYGQEASHYGYTF. The CDR3 region has the DNA TGTGCCAGCAGTTACGGACAGGAGGCCTCTCACTATGGCTACACCTTC.

The rearrangement uses TRBV5-1 and TRBJ1-1; TRBD1 is a possible D gene (6 bases). The V gene's germline CDR1 is SGHRS and CDR2 YFSETQ. The length of the CDR3 is 13 residues. Trimming took 6 bases from V and 6 from J, leaving 15 bases between them. The CDR3 DNA reads as TGCGCCAGCACATCTCAAGGGGGGGCTGAAGCTTTCTTT. Translated, it gives CASTSQGGAEAFF.

J is TRBJ1-1 and V is TRBV12-3 or TRBV12-4, with D possibly matching TRBD1 (5 bases). Deletions cut 8 bases from V and 7 bases from J, with 17 bases between. The CDR3 length is 13 residues. The DNA of the CDR3 is TGTGCCAGCTGTTACGGGGACGTCGGTGAAGCTTTCTTT. Its protein is CASCYGDVGEAFF.

The gene calls are TRBV3-1 (or the pseudogene TRBV3-2) and TRBJ2-7; possible D gene TRBD1, 6 bases. The CDR3 loop spans 15 amino acids. V was trimmed by 0 bases and J by 5 bases, leaving 14 bases between them. Germline V gene lookup returns CDR1 LGHDT and CDR2 YNNKEL (reference sequence). CDR3 amino acids: CASSQDPLQGHEQYF. The CDR3 DNA is TGTGCCAGCAGCCAAGATCCGCTACAGGGCCACGAGCAGTACTTC.

This chain uses TRBV18 with TRBJ2-1; 8 bases map to TRBD1. CDR3 length: 14 amino acids. Unmatched junction bases numbered 4, after V lost 4 bases and J lost 5 bases. Germline V gene data show CDR1 as KGHSH and CDR2 as LQKENI. The CDR3 DNA follows: TGTGCCAGCTCACGGGTGGACAGGGACAATGAGCAGTTCTTC. Its translation: CASSRVDRDNEQFF.